Below are 19 T cell receptor beta chains sequenced from a single sample in a study of blood T cell repertoires in COVID-19. Here immunoSEQ multiplex PCR was the method, and the copy in TCRdb shows in-frame clones only, minus some. Among over 200,000 clones, approximately 79% were seen once, and the ten largest hold approximately 5.4%. The sequencing sample was made of peripheral blood. The receptors shown here come from a human donor in a cohort sampled during active COVID-19.

The rearrangement joins TRBV28 to TRBJ2-7, with 7 bases matching TRBD1. This CDR3 contains 15 residues. From germline, CDR1 is MDHEN and CDR2 SYDVKM. V gave up 3 bases and J gave up 1 base; unmatched junction bases: 6. The CDR3 loop reads CASSLMTGWSYEQYF. Here the CDR3 DNA reads TGTGCCAGCAGTTTGATGACAGGGTGGTCCTACGAGCAGTACTTC.

The chain combines TRBV7-6 with TRBJ1-1; 11 positions match TRBD1. The CDR3 runs to 17 residues. Losses at the gene ends were 3 bases for V and 4 bases for J; bases not matched to a gene: 10. Germline V gives CDR1 SGHVS, CDR2 FNYEAQ. CDR3 protein: CASSLRGQGEVGTEAFF. The CDR3 DNA reads as TGTGCCAGCAGCTTGAGGGGACAGGGGGAAGTAGGCACTGAAGCTTTCTTT.

The V and J genes are TRBV2 and TRBJ2-5; perhaps TRBD1 as D (6 bases). Per germline, CDR1 SNHLY and CDR2 FYNNEI. This CDR3 has 13 residues. The V end lost 10 bases, the J end lost 1 base, and 13 bases lay between the germline ends. This chain's CDR3 is CAKRQAFQETQYF. Written as DNA, the CDR3 is TGTGCCAAAAGACAGGCGTTCCAAGAGACCCAGTACTTC.

In its sample, this clone was seen a few times. The rearrangement links TRBV27 to TRBJ2-2; D gene uncertain. Trimming pared 5 bases from V and 6 bases from J, leaving 13 bases between. The germline CDR1 and CDR2 sequences are MNHEY and SMNVEV (reference sequence). CDR3 length: 14 residues. CDR3 bases: TGTGCCAGCAGTCCCAATAGCTGGGCCGGGGAGCTGTTTTTT. It translates to CASSPNSWAGELFF.

This clone has only a few counts. V is TRBV30 and J is TRBJ2-7; weak D call: TRBD1 (6 bases). V was cut by 1 base and J by 2 bases, with 6 bases left in between. Germline assignment: CDR1 GTSNPN and CDR2 SVGIG (reference sequence). The CDR3 loop spans 12 amino acids. CDR3 bases: TGTGCCTGGAGTGGGACAGCCTACGAGCAGTACTTC. It is translated as CAWSGTAYEQYF.

The genes are TRBV5-1 and TRBJ2-3; 10 bases are shared with TRBD2. J was trimmed by 5 bases and V by 4 bases; bases with no gene match: 10. Germline V gene data show CDR1 as SGHRS and CDR2 as YFSETQ. The length of the CDR3 is 16 residues. The CDR3 sequence: CASSPGLAEIGDTQYF. The DNA of the CDR3 is TGCGCCAGCAGCCCCGGACTAGCGGAAATCGGAGATACGCAGTATTTT. Based on the CDR3 plus reference TRBV5-1 and TRBJ2-3, the full variable domain is KAGVTQTPRYLIKTRGQQVTLSCSPISGHRSVSWYQQTPGQGLQFLFEYFSETQRNKGNFPGRFSGRQFSNSRSEMNVSTLELGDSALYLCASSPGLAEIGDTQYFGPGTRLTVL.

A word on this clone: This sample also contains other DNA sequences that code for the same CDR3. This rearrangement joins TRBV4-3 to TRBJ1-5; 9 bases match TRBD1. V lost 1 base and J lost 2; bases outside the gene matches: 0. The germline gives CDR1 LGHNA, CDR2 YSLEER. This CDR3 region has 15 residues. For the CDR3, the DNA is TGCGCCAGCAGCCAAGGGACAGGGGGCAATCAGCCCCAGCATTTT. It yields the protein CASSQGTGGNQPQHF.

The chain carries TRBV7-2 and TRBJ2-1, with D possibly TRBD1 on 5 matching bases. The germline V and J ends were trimmed by 5 bases and 9 bases, with 23 bases remaining between them. Germline loops: CDR1 SGHTA, CDR2 FQGNSA. The CDR3 sequence is 16 residues long. CDR3 in amino acids: CASSPRRQGPFTEQFF. The CDR3 DNA reads as TGTGCCAGCAGCCCCCGTCGGCAGGGTCCCTTCACTGAGCAGTTCTTC.

The chain recombines TRBV5-1 with TRBJ2-6; 8 bases agree with TRBD1. This CDR3 is built from 19 residues. The V and J ends lost 4 bases and 1 base, in that order; junction bases with no gene match: 13. Germline loops: CDR1 SGHRS, CDR2 YFSETQ. The DNA for the CDR3 is TGCGCCAGCAGCATGGATCCGGGACAGGCCTCGTCTGGGGCCAACGTCCTGACTTTC. It translates to CASSMDPGQASSGANVLTF.

The V and J genes are TRBV11-2 and TRBJ1-3; no reliable D call. V lost 0 bases and J lost 7, with 10 bases in between. The CDR3 is 14 amino acids. CDR1 SGHAT and CDR2 FQNNGV come from the germline V gene. This chain's CDR3 is CASSLDRTGNTIYF. In DNA form, the CDR3 reads TGTGCCAGCAGCTTAGATCGGACGGGGAACACCATATATTTT.

The chain couples TRBV5-4 to TRBJ1-2; 7 bases match TRBD1. Germline CDR1 is SGHNT and CDR2 is YYREEE (reference sequence). V was clipped by 0 bases and J by 6 bases; unmatched bases: 8. This CDR3 has 15 residues. CDR3: CASSLDVQGNDGYTF. The CDR3 region has the DNA TGTGCCAGCAGCTTGGATGTACAGGGGAACGATGGCTACACCTTC. The full variable domain, rest sourced from reference TRBV5-4 and TRBJ1-2, is ETGVTQSPTHLIKTRGQQVTLRCSSQSGHNTVSWYQQALGQGPQFIFQYYREEENGRGNFPPRFSGLQFPNYSSELNVNALELDDSALYLCASSLDVQGNDGYTFGSGTRLTVV.

The chain couples TRBV15 to TRBJ2-7; D uncertain. Germline assignment: CDR1 LNHNV and CDR2 YYDKDF (reference sequence). The CDR3 has 13 residues. The V end lost 0 bases, the J end lost 6 bases, and 9 bases lay between the germline ends. The CDR3 protein is CATSRDPQAEQYF. Written as DNA, the CDR3 is TGTGCCACCAGCAGAGATCCCCAGGCCGAGCAGTACTTC.

The chain combines TRBV29-1 with TRBJ1-4; D not certain. The CDR3 contains 12 residues. The V end lost 5 bases, the J end lost 12 bases, and 16 bases lay between the germline ends. CDR1 is SQVTM, CDR2 ANQGSEA, per germline. CDR3 protein: CSVKAGPAELFF. In nucleotides, the CDR3 is TGCAGCGTTAAAGCGGGTCCGGCGGAACTGTTTTTT. Looking up the rest from reference TRBV29-1 and TRBJ1-4 gives the full variable domain: SAVISQKPSRDICQRGTSLTIQCQVDSQVTMMFWYRQQPGQSLTLIATANQGSEATYESGFVIDKFPISRPNLTFSTLTVSNMSPEDSSIYLCSVKAGPAELFFGSGTQLSVL.

The chain links TRBV27 to TRBJ2-7; D uncertain. Germline V gives CDR1 MNHEY, CDR2 SMNVEV (reference sequence). Trimming shortened V by 2 bases and J by 0 bases, and 11 bases separated the two germline ends. The CDR3 spans 15 residues. Here the CDR3 reads CASSLRQAHSYEQYF. The CDR3 nucleotides read TGTGCCAGCAGTTTAAGGCAGGCCCACTCCTACGAGCAGTACTTC.

This chain links TRBV27 with TRBJ2-7, with D hard to call. V lost 8 bases and J 0 bases, leaving 5 bases between the germline ends. CDR1 and CDR2 from the germline V gene are MNHEY and SMNVEV (reference sequence). This CDR3 has 11 amino acids. The CDR3 loop reads CASGSSYEQYF. The DNA of the CDR3 is TGTGCCAGCGGTAGCTCCTACGAGCAGTACTTC.

The chain joins TRBV6-2 or TRBV6-3 to TRBJ2-7; 14 bases are a match to TRBD2. V was clipped by 2 bases and J by 5 bases; unmatched bases: 2. The germline gives CDR1 MNHEY, CDR2 SVGEGT. This CDR3 has 15 amino acids. The CDR3 DNA is TGTGCCAGCAGTTACCGACTAGCGGGAGGGAACGAGCAGTACTTC. Translating it yields CASSYRLAGGNEQYF.

This clone was seen more than once but under ten times. CDR3 region: CASSGLAGAYEQYF. Written as DNA, the CDR3 is TGTGCCAGCAGTGGACTAGCGGGAGCCTACGAGCAGTACTTC. The genes are TRBV2 and TRBJ2-7, with 12 bases aligning to TRBD2. V was clipped by 4 bases and J by 2 bases; unmatched bases: 0. This CDR3 is 14 amino acids long. Looked up from germline, CDR1 is SNHLY and CDR2 is FYNNEI.

The chain is built from TRBV18 and TRBJ2-1, with 7 nucleotides matching TRBD1. Germline V gives CDR1 KGHSH, CDR2 LQKENI. This CDR3 comprises 15 residues. The ends lost 4 bases at V and 3 bases at J; junction bases unmatched: 6. The CDR3 loop is CASSRTGTDYNEQFF. The CDR3 nucleotides read TGTGCCAGCTCACGAACCGGGACAGACTACAATGAGCAGTTCTTC.

The chain combines TRBV24-1 with TRBJ2-3, with no clear D. The CDR3 length is 17 residues. Germline values: CDR1 KGHDR, CDR2 SFDVKD. V dropped 1 base and J dropped 0 bases, with 13 bases sitting between them. This chain's CDR3 is CATSDLRSGTSTDTQYF. The CDR3 DNA sequence: TGTGCCACCAGTGATTTACGATCGGGTACTAGCACAGATACGCAGTATTTT.